This T cell receptor beta chain was sequenced in a study of blood T cells in healthy people across ages. The V gene's germline CDR1 is SGHDT and CDR2 YYEEEE. After removal of 4 bases from V and 2 bases from J, the junction contained 11 bases not matched to a gene. The CDR3 totals 17 residues. The second PCR ran roughly 7 to 11 cycles with a sample-barcoded 5' primer and J-beta primers. Sequencing recovered at least 2.5 million CDR3-containing paired-end reads from each sample. In TCRdb, the 5' RACE reads were re-called with MiXCR into one record per CDR3 protein. This table holds roughly 2 million distinct CDR3 sequences, approximately 50% found once.

The sequencing input was blood. This chain joins TRBV5-6 and TRBJ1-2; 10 bases line up with TRBD1. The clonotype comes from a woman between 40 and 55 years old in good health. CDR3 residues: CASSILDRGRSNYGYTF. The CDR3, as DNA: TGTGCCAGCAGCATATTAGACAGGGGGCGGTCCAACTATGGCTACACCTTC.